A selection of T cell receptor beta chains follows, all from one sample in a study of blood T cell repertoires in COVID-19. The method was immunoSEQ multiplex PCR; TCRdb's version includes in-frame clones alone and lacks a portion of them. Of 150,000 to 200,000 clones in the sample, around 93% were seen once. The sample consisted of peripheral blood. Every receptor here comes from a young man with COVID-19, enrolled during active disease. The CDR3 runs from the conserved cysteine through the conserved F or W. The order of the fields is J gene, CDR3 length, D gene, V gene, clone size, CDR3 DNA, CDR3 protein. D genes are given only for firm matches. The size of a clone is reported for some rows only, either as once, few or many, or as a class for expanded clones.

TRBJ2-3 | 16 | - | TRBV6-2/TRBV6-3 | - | TGTGCCAGCAGTTACCTATCACAGGGGGGGAGAGATACGCAGTATTTT | CASSYLSQGGRDTQYF
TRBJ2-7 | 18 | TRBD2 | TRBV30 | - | TGTGCCTGGAGTGTAGGCGGGAGGTCTTCGGTCGGGAATTACGAGCAGTACTTC | CAWSVGGRSSVGNYEQYF
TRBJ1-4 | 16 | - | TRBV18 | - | TGTGCCAGCTCATCGCAGGGTGTTCCCATGAATGAAAAACTGTTTTTT | CASSSQGVPMNEKLFF
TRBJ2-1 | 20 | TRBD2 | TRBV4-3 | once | TGCGCCAGCAGCCAAGTAGCGGGACTAGCGGAATGGACTACCTACAATGAGCAGTTCTTC | CASSQVAGLAEWTTYNEQFF
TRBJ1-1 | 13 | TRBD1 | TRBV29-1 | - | TGCAGCGTAGCTTTAGGACAGGGGACTGAAGCTTTCTTT | CSVALGQGTEAFF
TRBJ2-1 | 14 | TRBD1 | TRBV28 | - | TGTGCCAGCAGTTTTGGGTCAGGGGGCAATGAGCAGTTCTTC | CASSFGSGGNEQFF
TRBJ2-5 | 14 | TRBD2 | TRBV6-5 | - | TGTGCCAGCATCCCGGGCGGGGGGAGTAAGACCCAGTACTTC | CASIPGGGSKTQYF
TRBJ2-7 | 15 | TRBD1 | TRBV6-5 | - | TGTGCCACAACGAGCCCTGACAGGGGCCTCTACGAGCAGTACTTC | CATTSPDRGLYEQYF
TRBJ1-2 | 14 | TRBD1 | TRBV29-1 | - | TGCAGCGTTGCCGGGACAGGGGCTAACTATGGCTACACCTTC | CSVAGTGANYGYTF
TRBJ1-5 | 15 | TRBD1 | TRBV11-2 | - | TGTGCCAGCAGCTTCGGGACAGGGGGCAATCAGCCCCAGCATTTT | CASSFGTGGNQPQHF
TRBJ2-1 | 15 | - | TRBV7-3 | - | TGTGCCAGCAGCTCCCGGGGAGCGGGTTACAATGAGCAGTTCTTC | CASSSRGAGYNEQFF
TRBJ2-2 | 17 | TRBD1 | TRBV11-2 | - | TGTGCCAGCAGCCGCAGACGCGGACAGGAGAACACCGGGGAGCTGTTTTTT | CASSRRRGQENTGELFF
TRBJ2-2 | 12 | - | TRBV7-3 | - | TGTGCCAGCAGCTTCTCGACCGGGGAGCTGTTTTTT | CASSFSTGELFF
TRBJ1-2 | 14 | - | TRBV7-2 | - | TGTGCCAGCAGCTTAGTCAAGGAGAACTGGGGCTACACCTTC | CASSLVKENWGYTF
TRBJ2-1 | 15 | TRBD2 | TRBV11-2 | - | TGTGCCAGCAGCTTGGGACTAGGGAGTTACAATGAGCAGTTCTTC | CASSLGLGSYNEQFF
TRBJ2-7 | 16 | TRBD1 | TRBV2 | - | TGTGCCAGCAGTGTACCGGAGACAGGGACATCCACTGAGCAGTACTTC | CASSVPETGTSTEQYF
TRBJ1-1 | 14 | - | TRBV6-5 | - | TGTGCCAGCAGTTACCGGGACACCAACACTGAAGCTTTCTTT | CASSYRDTNTEAFF
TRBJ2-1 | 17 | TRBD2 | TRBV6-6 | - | TGTGCCAGCAGTCCTCTGGGGGTTAGCGGGAAGGTGGGAGAGCAGTTCTTC | CASSPLGVSGKVGEQFF
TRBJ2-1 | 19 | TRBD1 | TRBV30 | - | TGTGCCTGGAGTGACAGGGGGCTGTTAGGGCTAGCGGCCTACAATGAGCAGTTCTTC | CAWSDRGLLGLAAYNEQFF
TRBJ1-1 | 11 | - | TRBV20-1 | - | TGCAGTGCGACCCCCGGGACAGAAGCTTTCTTT | CSATPGTEAFF
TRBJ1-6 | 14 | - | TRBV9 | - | TGTGCCAGCAGCGGAGGACAGTATAATTCACCCCTCCACTTT | CASSGGQYNSPLHF
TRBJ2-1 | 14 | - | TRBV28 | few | TGTGCCAGCAGTGTGGGACACTCGAACAATGAGCAGTTCTTC | CASSVGHSNNEQFF
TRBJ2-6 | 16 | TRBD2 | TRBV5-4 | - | TGTGCCAGCAGCCCGATGGGAGGGGACGGGGCCAACGTCCTGACTTTC | CASSPMGGDGANVLTF
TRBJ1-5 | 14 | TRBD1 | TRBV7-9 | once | TGTGCCAGCAGCTTGGGACAGGGTGGACAGCCCCAGCATTTT | CASSLGQGGQPQHF
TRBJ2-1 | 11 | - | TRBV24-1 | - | TGTGCCACCAGTGACAACAATGAGCAGTTCTTC | CATSDNNEQFF
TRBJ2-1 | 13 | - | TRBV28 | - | TGTGCCAGCAGTAAGACTAGGTGGAATGAGCAGTTCTTC | CASSKTRWNEQFF
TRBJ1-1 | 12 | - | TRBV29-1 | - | TGCAGCGTTGAGATAGAGAACACTGAAGCTTTCTTT | CSVEIENTEAFF
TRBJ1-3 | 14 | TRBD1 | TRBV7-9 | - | TGTGCCAGCAGCGCAACAGGGGATGGAAACACCATATATTTT | CASSATGDGNTIYF
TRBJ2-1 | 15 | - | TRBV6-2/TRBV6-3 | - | TGTGCCAGCAGCCAAACAAAGGGGGGGTACAATGAGCAGTTCTTC | CASSQTKGGYNEQFF
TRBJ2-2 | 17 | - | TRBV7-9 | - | TGTGCCAGCAGCTTTTTTAAGGCGGGTTCTTTCACCGGGGAGCTGTTTTTT | CASSFFKAGSFTGELFF
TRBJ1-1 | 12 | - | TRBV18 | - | TGTGCCAGCTCCCGCCCGCAGGGAAAGGGGATCTTT | CASSRPQGKGIF
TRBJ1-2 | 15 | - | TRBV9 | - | TGTGCCAGCAGCACGGGAGGATCAGCTAACTATGGCTACACCTTC | CASSTGGSANYGYTF
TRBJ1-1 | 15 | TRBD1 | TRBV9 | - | TGTGCCAGCAGCGCTCGGACAGGCTCGAACACTGAAGCTTTCTTT | CASSARTGSNTEAFF
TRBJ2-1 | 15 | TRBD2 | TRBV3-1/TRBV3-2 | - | TGTGCCAGCAGCCGGCTAGCGGGGGGCCGGGTTGGGATGTTCTTC | CASSRLAGGRVGMFF
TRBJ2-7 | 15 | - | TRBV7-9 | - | TGTGCCAGCAGCTTGGTAGGACAGACGACCTACGAGCAGTACTTC | CASSLVGQTTYEQYF
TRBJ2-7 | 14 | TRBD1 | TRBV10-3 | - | TGTGCCATCAGTGCCTACAGGGGGGATTACGAGCAGTACTTC | CAISAYRGDYEQYF
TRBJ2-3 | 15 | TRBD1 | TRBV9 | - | TGTGCCAGCAGCGCGGCGGGACAGGGGGCAGATACGCAGTATTTT | CASSAAGQGADTQYF
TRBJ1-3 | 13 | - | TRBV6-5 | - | TGTGCCAGCATGGTGGCCGCGGGGAACACCATATATTTT | CASMVAAGNTIYF
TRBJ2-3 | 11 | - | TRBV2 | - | TGTGCCAGCAGGGGGGGAGATACGCAGTATTTT | CASRGGDTQYF
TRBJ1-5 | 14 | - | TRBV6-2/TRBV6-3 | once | TGTGCCAGCAGTTACTCGTCGATGGGCACGCCCCAGCATTTT | CASSYSSMGTPQHF
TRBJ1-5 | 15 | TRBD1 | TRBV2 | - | TGTGCCAGCAGTGCTTCAGGACAGGGGGTCAGGCCCCAGCATTTT | CASSASGQGVRPQHF
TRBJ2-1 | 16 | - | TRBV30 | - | TGTGCCTGGAGTGTACGAAGATACGGACAGAACAATGAGCAGTTCTTC | CAWSVRRYGQNNEQFF
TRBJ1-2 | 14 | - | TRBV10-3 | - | TGTGCCATCAGTGACAGGGAAGGGGGATATGGCTACACCTTC | CAISDREGGYGYTF
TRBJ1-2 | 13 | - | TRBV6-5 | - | TGTGCCAGCAGGACCCCCGGGGGGAGTGGCTACACCTTC | CASRTPGGSGYTF
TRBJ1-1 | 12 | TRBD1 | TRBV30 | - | TGTGCCTGGAGTCTTGGACAGGGTCGAGCTTTCTTT | CAWSLGQGRAFF
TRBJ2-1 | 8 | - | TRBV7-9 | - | TGTAGTACAAATGAGCAGTTCTTC | CSTNEQFF
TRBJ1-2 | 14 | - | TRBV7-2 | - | TGTGCCAGCAGCTTATTTAGTTCTAACTATGGCTACACCTTC | CASSLFSSNYGYTF
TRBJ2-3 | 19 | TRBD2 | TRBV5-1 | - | TGCGCCAGCAGCCCTAGGGAGCGGGAGATGCGGGTCGTAACAGATACGCAGTATTTT | CASSPREREMRVVTDTQYF
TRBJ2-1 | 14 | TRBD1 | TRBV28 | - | TGTGCCAGCAGTTTGACAGGGGGAAACAATGAGCAGTTCTTC | CASSLTGGNNEQFF
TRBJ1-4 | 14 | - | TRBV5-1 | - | TGCGCCAGCAGCTTATTGACAGGAAGAGAAAAACTGTTTTTT | CASSLLTGREKLFF
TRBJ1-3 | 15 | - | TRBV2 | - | TGTGCCAGCAGCGCCGGGACAAACTCTGGAAACACCATATATTTT | CASSAGTNSGNTIYF
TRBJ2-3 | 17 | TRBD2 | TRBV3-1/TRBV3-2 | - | TGTGCCAGCAGCCAACCGACTAGCGGGGGGATCACAGATACGCAGTATTTT | CASSQPTSGGITDTQYF
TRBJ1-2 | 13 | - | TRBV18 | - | TGTGCCAGCTCACCACCGGGAGACTATGGCTACACCTTC | CASSPPGDYGYTF
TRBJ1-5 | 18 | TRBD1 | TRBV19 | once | TGTGCCAGTAGTGCCTCCAACAGGGGGCAGGGTCGCAATCAGCCCCAGCATTTT | CASSASNRGQGRNQPQHF
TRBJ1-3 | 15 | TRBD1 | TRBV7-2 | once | TGTGCCAGCAGCTTACGGAGGGGGCCTGGAAACACCATATATTTT | CASSLRRGPGNTIYF